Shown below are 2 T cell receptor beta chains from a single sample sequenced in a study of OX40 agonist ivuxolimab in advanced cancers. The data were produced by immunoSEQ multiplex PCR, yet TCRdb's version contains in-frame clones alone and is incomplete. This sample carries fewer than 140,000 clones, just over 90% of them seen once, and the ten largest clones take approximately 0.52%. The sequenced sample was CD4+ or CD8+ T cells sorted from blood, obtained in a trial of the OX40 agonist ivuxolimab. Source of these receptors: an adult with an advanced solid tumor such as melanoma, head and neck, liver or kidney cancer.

The CDR3 region is CASSLVGREGEQYF. In DNA, the CDR3 is TGTGCCAGCAGCTTGGTCGGCCGAGAGGGCGAGCAGTACTTC. This sequence joins TRBV4-2 and TRBJ2-7; D is possibly TRBD2 (5 bases). Germline CDR1 is LGHNA and CDR2 is YNFKEQ. Trimming removed 5 bases from V and 6 bases from J, with 17 bases in between. The CDR3 spans 14 residues.

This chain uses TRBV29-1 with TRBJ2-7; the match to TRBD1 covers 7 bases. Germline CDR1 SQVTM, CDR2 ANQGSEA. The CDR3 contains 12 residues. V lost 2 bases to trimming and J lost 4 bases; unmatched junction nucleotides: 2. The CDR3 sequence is CSVERGRYEQYF. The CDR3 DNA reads TGCAGCGTTGAAAGGGGGCGTTACGAGCAGTACTTC.